These 30 T cell receptor beta chains were all obtained from the same sample, sequenced in a study of cytomegalovirus exposure and HLA in healthy donors. The PCR had 60 Vbeta and 13 Jbeta primers. Data came from immunoSEQ multiplex PCR; TCRdb stores just in-frame clones and leaves some out. The sample's table shows around 110,000 clones. Material for sequencing was PBMCs. Receptors originate from a man aged 35 to 55 in good health and CMV-seropositive.

This chain connects TRBV4-2 to TRBJ2-7; 8 bases match TRBD2. Germline trimming cut 0 bases from V and 6 bases from J; bases unmatched to any gene: 10. Germline assignment: CDR1 LGHNA and CDR2 YNFKEQ. CDR3 length: 16 amino acids. The CDR3 coding sequence is TGTGCCAGCAGCCAAGAAATCGGGACTAGGGTAAGCGAGCAGTACTTC. As protein: CASSQEIGTRVSEQYF.

The chain employs TRBV2 and TRBJ2-5, with 7 bases aligning to TRBD1. The closer fit of TRBJ2-7 to the DNA end suggests the J call may be wrong. Germline assignment: CDR1 SNHLY and CDR2 FYNNEI. The CDR3 has 13 residues. The chain's CDR3 is CASLGTDSYEQYF. The CDR3 nucleotides read TGTGCCAGCTTAGGGACAGACTCCTACGAGCAGTACTTC.

V and J are TRBV5-1 and TRBJ2-5, with D maybe TRBD2 (6 bases). The J call is in doubt because the DNA end fits TRBJ2-7 better. Looked up from germline, CDR1 is SGHRS and CDR2 is YFSETQ. The CDR3 contains 16 residues. CDR3 protein: CASSDDRDFLQYEQYF. The CDR3 bases are TGCGCCAGCAGCGACGACCGGGACTTCCTCCAGTACGAGCAGTACTTC.

This chain joins TRBV4-3 and TRBJ1-2, with a possible D match to TRBD1 (5 bases). The germline CDR1 and CDR2 sequences are LGHNA and YSLEER. The CDR3 has 17 amino acids. V dropped 1 base and J dropped 4 bases, with 19 bases sitting between them. The CDR3 region has the DNA TGCGCCAGCAGCCAAGCTTTGGCGGGGGTGACCCTCTATGGCTACACCTTC. Its translation is CASSQALAGVTLYGYTF.

J is TRBJ1-1 and V is TRBV5-8; D is perhaps TRBD1 (6 bases). V dropped 1 base and J dropped 6 bases, with 13 bases sitting between them. Germline CDR1 SGHTS, CDR2 YDEGEE. CDR3 length: 14 residues. This CDR3 reads CASSLIQGLAEAFF. DNA of the CDR3: TGTGCCAGCAGCTTGATACAGGGTCTGGCTGAAGCTTTCTTT. Based on the CDR3 plus reference TRBV5-8 and TRBJ1-1, the full variable domain is EAGVTQSPTHLIKTRGQQATLRCSPISGHTSVYWYQQALGLGLQFLLWYDEGEERNRGNFPPRFSGRQFPNYSSELNVNALELEDSALYLCASSLIQGLAEAFFGQGTRLTVV.

The rearrangement joins TRBV18 to TRBJ1-3; D remains unclear. V lost 3 bases and J 2 bases, leaving 8 bases between the germline ends. There are 14 residues in the CDR3. Germline V CDR1 and CDR2: KGHSH, LQKENI. CDR3 bases: TGTGCCAGCTCACCCGGGGTAACTGGAAACACCATATATTTT. Its protein product is CASSPGVTGNTIYF.

This chain joins TRBV7-9 and TRBJ2-7; 9 nucleotides align to TRBD1. This CDR3 has 13 residues. Trimming took 5 bases from V and 6 from J; bases not matched to a gene: 5. In germline, CDR1 is SEHNR, CDR2 FQNEAQ (reference sequence). DNA for the CDR3: TGTGCCAGCAGCCGGACAGGGGACGGCGAGCAGTACTTC. It yields the protein CASSRTGDGEQYF.

The chain recombines TRBV4-3 with TRBJ2-3; perhaps TRBD2 as D (5 bases). V was cut by 4 bases and J by 6 bases, with 14 bases left in between. The CDR3 loop spans 14 amino acids. In germline, CDR1 is LGHNA, CDR2 YSLEER. The DNA of the CDR3 is TGCGCCAGCAGCCGAGGGCTAGGCCGGGATACGCAGTATTTT. Amino acids: CASSRGLGRDTQYF.

The gene calls are TRBV6-1 and TRBJ2-7, with D hard to call. The CDR3 covers 14 residues. CDR1 and CDR2 from the germline V gene are MNHNS and SASEGT. V dropped 3 bases and J dropped 0 bases, with 9 bases sitting between them. CDR3 in amino acids: CASSESLSSYEQYF. CDR3 nucleotides: TGTGCCAGCAGTGAGTCACTTAGCTCCTACGAGCAGTACTTC.

The J gene is TRBJ2-4, the V gene TRBV7-2; the match to TRBD2 covers 8 bases. The V and J ends lost 1 base and 6 bases, in that order; junction bases with no gene match: 5. This CDR3 is built from 15 residues. From germline, CDR1 is SGHTA and CDR2 FQGNSA. The CDR3 nucleotides read TGTGCCAGCAGCTTAGAGGCGGGAGGCTTAAACATTCAGTACTTC. This gives the protein CASSLEAGGLNIQYF.

This chain links TRBV27 with TRBJ2-1, with a weak D call TRBD1 (6 bases). Germline CDR1 reads MNHEY; CDR2 reads SMNVEV (reference sequence). Trimming removed 3 bases at V and 2 bases at J, with 11 bases between. The CDR3 extends over 15 amino acids. The CDR3 nucleotides are TGTGCCAGCAGTTTGGACAGTGTAGCCTACAATGAGCAGTTCTTC. Translation: CASSLDSVAYNEQFF.

CDR3 DNA sequence: TGTGCCAGCAGCAGGACAGAATCCTACGAGCAGTACTTC. It yields the protein CASSRTESYEQYF. The chain couples TRBV9 to TRBJ2-7; D perhaps matches TRBD1 (6 bases). This CDR3 has 13 residues. Trimming removed 4 bases at V and 1 base at J, with 9 bases between. CDR1 and CDR2 from the germline V gene are SGDLS and YYNGEE.

The chain links TRBV7-2 to TRBJ2-7; a possible D gene is TRBD2 (7 bases). Germline CDR1 is SGHTA and CDR2 is FQGNSA. The CDR3 loop spans 16 amino acids. V gave up 5 bases and J gave up 0 bases, with 17 bases separating them. This CDR3 reads CASSQGGGISSYEQYF. Written as DNA, the CDR3 is TGTGCCAGCAGCCAAGGCGGGGGCATCTCCTCCTACGAGCAGTACTTC.

This chain links TRBV6-1 with TRBJ2-7; no definite D call. V was shortened by 4 bases and J by 4 bases, with 5 bases between the two germline ends. Germline CDR1 MNHNS, CDR2 SASEGT. The CDR3 consists of 11 residues. CDR3 loop: CASSVTYEQYF. In DNA, the CDR3 is TGTGCCAGCAGTGTGACTTACGAGCAGTACTTC.

The chain joins TRBV7-9 to TRBJ2-2; 9 nucleotides agree with TRBD1. V dropped 6 bases and J dropped 4; count of bases not matched to a gene: 9. The CDR3 has 16 residues. The germline V gene encodes CDR1 SEHNR and CDR2 FQNEAQ (reference sequence). The CDR3 nucleotides read TGTGCCAGCAGACCGCGGGACAGGGCAGGCACCGGGGAGCTGTTTTTT. Translating it yields CASRPRDRAGTGELFF. Variable domain in full (rest from reference TRBV7-9 and TRBJ2-2): DTGVSQNPRHKITKRGQNVTFRCDPISEHNRLYWYRQTLGQGPEFLTYFQNEAQLEKSRLLSDRFSAERPKGSFSTLEIQRTEQGDSAMYLCASRPRDRAGTGELFFGEGSRLTVL.

CDR3 region: CASSQDRSTDTQYF. The CDR3 coding sequence is TGTGCCAGCAGCCAGGACAGAAGCACAGATACGCAGTATTTT. The chain joins TRBV7-9 to TRBJ2-3; TRBD1 might be the D (6 bases). From germline, CDR1 is SEHNR and CDR2 FQNEAQ (reference sequence). V was clipped by 5 bases and J by 0 bases, with 9 bases between them. The CDR3 is made up of 14 amino acids.

V usage is TRBV28 and J usage is TRBJ1-2; D perhaps matches TRBD1 (6 bases). There are 14 residues in the CDR3. V lost 4 bases and J 2 bases, leaving 11 bases between the germline ends. Germline CDR1 and CDR2: MDHEN and SYDVKM. The CDR3 bases are TGTGCCAGCAGTTCCCACAGGGTGAACTATGGCTACACCTTC. It translates to CASSSHRVNYGYTF.

This sequence joins TRBV7-8 and TRBJ2-7, with 14 bases matching TRBD2. Germline assignment: CDR1 SGHVS and CDR2 FQNEAQ. Trimming at V came to 5 bases and at J to 6 bases, leaving 15 bases not matched to a gene. This CDR3 comprises 18 residues. CDR3 coding DNA: TGTGCCAGCAGCCACGGGAGGGGAGGGACTAGCGGGAGATTCGAGCAGTACTTC. Encoded protein: CASSHGRGGTSGRFEQYF.

The rearrangement uses TRBV29-1 and TRBJ2-4; TRBD2 agrees at 7 bases. The germline gives CDR1 SQVTM, CDR2 ANQGSEA. V shed 3 bases and J 8 bases; nucleotides not matched to a gene: 4. This CDR3 has 12 amino acids. CDR3 DNA sequence: TGCAGCGTTGATCTAGGGAGGGACATTCAGTACTTC. Its translation: CSVDLGRDIQYF.

The chain recombines TRBV4-1 with TRBJ2-7; D may be TRBD1 (5 bases). This CDR3 spans 16 amino acids. Trimming took off 0 bases at V and 7 bases at J, with 19 bases between the two ends. Looked up from germline, CDR1 is MGHRA and CDR2 is YSYEKL. CDR3 sequence reads: CASSQEGLPSDEEQYF. The CDR3 DNA is TGCGCCAGCAGCCAAGAGGGGCTCCCGTCAGATGAAGAGCAGTACTTC.

The chain uses TRBV5-6 and TRBJ1-4; 7 bases map to TRBD1. Unmatched junction bases numbered 9, after V lost 5 bases and J lost 5 bases. This CDR3 is 15 amino acids long. From germline, CDR1 is SGHDT and CDR2 YYEEEE. CDR3 in DNA: TGTGCCAGCAGGACCCGGGACAGCTTCAATGAAAAACTGTTTTTT. It yields the protein CASRTRDSFNEKLFF. Supplemented by reference TRBV5-6 and TRBJ1-4, the full variable domain reads DAGVTQSPTHLIKTRGQQVTLRCSPKSGHDTVSWYQQALGQGPQFIFQYYEEEERQRGNFPDRFSGHQFPNYSSELNVNALLLGDSALYLCASRTRDSFNEKLFFGSGTQLSVL.

The J gene is TRBJ1-1, the V gene TRBV5-1, with 9 bases fitting TRBD1. Germline lookup yields CDR1 SGHRS and CDR2 YFSETQ. The CDR3 is 17 amino acids. V lost 4 bases, J lost 2 bases, and 12 bases stayed unmatched. The CDR3 protein is CASSPYRGRVENTEAFF. DNA for the CDR3: TGCGCCAGCAGCCCGTACAGGGGGCGAGTGGAAAACACTGAAGCTTTCTTT.

The chain recombines TRBV28 with TRBJ2-7, with D maybe TRBD1 (5 bases). This CDR3 region has 16 residues. The germline V gene has CDR1 MDHEN and CDR2 SYDVKM. CDR3 residues: CAFLLKGKGPTYEQYF. In nucleotides, the CDR3 is TGTGCTTTCCTCTTAAAGGGGAAGGGGCCCACCTACGAGCAGTACTTC. Drawing the rest from reference TRBV28 and TRBJ2-7, the complete variable domain is DVKVTQSSRYLVKRTGEKVFLECVQDMDHENMFWYRQDPGLGLRLIYFSYDVKMKEKGDIPEGYSVSREKKERFSLILESASTNQTSMYLCAFLLKGKGPTYEQYFGPGTRLTVT.

The genes are TRBV19 and TRBJ1-1; 10 nucleotides line up with TRBD1. The CDR3 spans 15 residues. CDR1 and CDR2 (germline): LNHDA, SQIVND (reference sequence). V lost 6 bases, J lost 4 bases, and 8 bases stayed unmatched. The DNA of the CDR3 is TGTGCCAGTAGGTACCGGGACAGGGGTACCACTGAAGCTTTCTTT. Its protein product is CASRYRDRGTTEAFF.

The gene calls are TRBV14 and TRBJ1-4; D is uncertain. CDR3 length: 13 residues. CDR1 SGHDN and CDR2 FVKESK come from the germline V gene. Trimming cost V 1 base and J 5 bases, with 5 bases left between them. The CDR3 spells CASSQGENEKLFF. The CDR3 DNA sequence: TGTGCCAGCAGCCAAGGAGAGAATGAAAAACTGTTTTTT.

The rearrangement uses TRBV7-6 and TRBJ2-2, with a tentative D call TRBD2 (5 bases). There are 16 residues in the CDR3. Germline CDR1 SGHVS, CDR2 FNYEAQ. V was shortened by 5 bases and J by 5 bases, with 18 bases between the two germline ends. CDR3 amino acids: CASSISALGKTGELFF. In nucleotides, the CDR3 is TGTGCCAGCAGCATTAGCGCCCTTGGGAAGACCGGGGAGCTGTTTTTT.

The rearrangement joins TRBV4-1 to TRBJ1-2; D remains unclear. Trimming shortened V by 1 base and J by 6 bases, and 9 bases separated the two germline ends. CDR3 length: 13 amino acids. Looked up from germline, CDR1 is MGHRA and CDR2 is YSYEKL. The CDR3 is CASSQVGSDGYTF. CDR3 sequence (DNA): TGCGCCAGCAGCCAAGTTGGCTCCGATGGCTACACCTTC.

The genes are TRBV5-4 and TRBJ2-7; TRBD2 matches at 8 bases. With 2 bases clipped from V and 2 bases from J, the junction kept 6 bases outside the gene matches. The CDR3 loop spans 15 amino acids. Germline V gene sequence: CDR1 SGHNT, CDR2 YYREEE (reference sequence). Here the CDR3 reads CASSFSGGPPYEQYF. CDR3 in DNA: TGTGCCAGCAGCTTCTCGGGGGGGCCTCCCTACGAGCAGTACTTC.

As for this clone: Mismatch with germline at one junction end may stem from a read error. The chain combines TRBV28 with TRBJ2-7; 7 bases align to TRBD1. The CDR3 contains 16 residues. The germline CDR1 and CDR2 sequences are MDHEN and SYDVKM. The CDR3 DNA reads as TGTGCCAGCAGTTTAGGCAGACAGGGTTGGACCTACGGGCAGTACTTC. It codes for CASSLGRQGWTYGQYF.

The rearrangement joins TRBV19 to TRBJ1-2, with D possibly matching TRBD1 (6 bases). This CDR3 region has 13 residues. Germline CDR1 reads LNHDA; CDR2 reads SQIVND (reference sequence). The V gene lost 3 bases and the J gene lost 6 bases, with 11 bases spanning the gap. The CDR3 DNA reads as TGTGCCAGTAGTATTTCCGGGGACAATGGCTACACCTTC. Translated: CASSISGDNGYTF.